The text below deals with one T cell receptor (beta chain). Its antigen is unknown. Trimming shortened V by 2 bases and J by 0 bases, and 11 bases separated the two germline ends. The CDR3 runs to 15 residues. CDR1 and CDR2 (germline): WNHNN, SYGVQD (reference sequence). The data are from a study of blood T cells in healthy people across ages. Findings and limits, study-wide: With donor CMV status unknown, expanded clonotype changes were possibly confounded.

Those donating, healthy Caucasian individuals from Russia, were aged about 6 to 95. PCR was performed a second time for roughly 7 to 11 cycles using a sample-barcoded 5' primer and a J-beta primer mix. TCRdb recomputed calls from the 5' RACE reads with MiXCR, one row per CDR3 protein. The repertoire consists of 1.5 million to 2 million distinct CDR3 sequences, with about two fifths occurring once and the leading ten covering 23%. The sequence came from a human donor in good health. The sample was blood. The chain has TRBV10-1 and TRBJ2-7; D remains unclear. CDR3 bases: TGCGCCAGCAGTGAGACATTCTTAAGCTCCTACGAGCAGTACTTC. Encoded protein: CASSETFLSSYEQYF.